This entry lists 30 T cell receptor beta chains sequenced from one sample in a study of T cell responses to AZD1222 COVID-19 vaccine. The method was immunoSEQ multiplex PCR; TCRdb's version includes in-frame clones alone and lacks a portion of them. The data hold around 110,000 clones, with roughly 88% observed a single time. The input for sequencing was peripheral blood, taken 28 days after the second AZD1222 dose. These receptors all come from an adult who received the AZD1222 COVID-19 vaccine.

In this sample, this clone turned up once. This chain joins TRBV30 and TRBJ2-3; the match to TRBD2 covers 8 bases. This CDR3 contains 15 residues. Per germline, CDR1 GTSNPN and CDR2 SVGIG (reference sequence). V was clipped by 1 base and J by 2 bases; unmatched bases: 5. This chain's CDR3 is CAWSGGGGTTDTQYF. CDR3 DNA: TGTGCCTGGAGTGGGGGCGGGGGGACCACAGATACGCAGTATTTT.

The CDR3 sequence: CASRTESSYNSPLHF. The CDR3 DNA follows: TGTGCCAGCCGGACAGAAAGCTCCTATAATTCACCCCTCCACTTT. The J gene is TRBJ1-6, the V gene TRBV6-5; tentative D call: TRBD1 (6 bases). The CDR3 is 15 amino acids. V was trimmed by 8 bases and J by 0 bases, leaving 11 bases between them. Germline CDR1 and CDR2: MNHEY and SVGAGI.

This chain joins TRBV4-3 and TRBJ1-1; D unclear. Germline CDR1 reads LGHNA; CDR2 reads YSLEER. CDR3 size: 17 residues. Between the trimmed V and J ends, which lost 1 base and 1 base, there was a span of 16 bases. DNA of the CDR3: TGCGCCAGCAGCCAAGGAGCGGTTGCCCCTGGGAACACTGAAGCTTTCTTT. Its translation: CASSQGAVAPGNTEAFF.

This clone appeared a few times. The V and J genes are TRBV6-4 and TRBJ1-2, with D unclear. Trimming took 0 bases from V and 5 from J, leaving 10 bases between them. This CDR3 has 14 residues. The germline V gene has CDR1 MRHNA and CDR2 SNTAGT. CDR3 sequence: CASSDSNRGYGYTF. In nucleotides, the CDR3 is TGTGCCAGCAGTGACTCGAACCGGGGATATGGCTACACCTTC.

The CDR3 protein is CATRGPSTGELFF. For the CDR3, the DNA is TGTGCCACCCGAGGTCCCAGCACCGGGGAGCTGTTTTTT. The chain combines TRBV6-4 with TRBJ2-2, with no clear D. Deletions cut 10 bases from V and 4 bases from J, with 13 bases between. The length of the CDR3 is 13 residues. Germline assignment: CDR1 MRHNA and CDR2 SNTAGT.

The CDR3 protein is CASTGTVTYEQYF. In nucleotides, the CDR3 is TGTGCCAGCACCGGGACCGTTACCTACGAGCAGTACTTC. The chain uses TRBV6-5 and TRBJ2-7, with D perhaps TRBD1 or TRBD2 (5 bases each). The CDR3 extends over 13 amino acids. The V and J ends lost 7 bases and 2 bases respectively, with 12 bases between them. Germline V gives CDR1 MNHEY, CDR2 SVGAGI.

In this sample, this clone is medium-sized. The genes are TRBV6-6 and TRBJ1-1, with TRBD1 as a possible D gene (5 bases). The V end lost 5 bases, the J end lost 1 base, and 20 bases lay between the germline ends. CDR1 and CDR2 from the germline V gene are MNHNY and SVGAGI (reference sequence). The CDR3 loop spans 17 amino acids. The CDR3 DNA reads as TGTGCCAGCAGTCCAATTACGTGGGGACCTAGGAACACTGAAGCTTTCTTT. Translation gives CASSPITWGPRNTEAFF.

The chain combines TRBV6-6 with TRBJ1-5; the D is unclear. Trimming left V 5 bases short and J 1 base short, with 9 bases between. The germline CDR1 and CDR2 sequences are MNHNY and SVGAGI (reference sequence). This CDR3 spans 14 amino acids. CDR3 sequence: CASSQTSSNQPQHF. CDR3 in DNA: TGTGCCAGCAGTCAGACGTCCAGCAATCAGCCCCAGCATTTT.

The chain links TRBV4-1 to TRBJ1-2, with D possibly matching TRBD1 (6 bases). CDR3 length equals 17 residues. The V gene lost 1 base and the J gene lost 5 bases, with 20 bases spanning the gap. Germline V gives CDR1 MGHRA, CDR2 YSYEKL. Here the CDR3 DNA reads TGCGCCAGCAGCCAAGCCCAGGACAGTCAATCAGTTTATGGCTACACCTTC. Protein product: CASSQAQDSQSVYGYTF.

To note about this clone: The sample carries other DNA sequences with the same CDR3. The chain recombines TRBV7-3 with TRBJ2-7, with TRBD1 identical over 9 bases. CDR3 size: 13 residues. V shed 5 bases, J shed 3 bases, and the junction held 2 bases outside the gene matches. Germline V CDR1 and CDR2: SGHTA, FQGTGA. CDR3 sequence reads: CASSPDRGYEQYF. CDR3 sequence (DNA): TGTGCCAGCAGCCCGGACAGGGGCTACGAGCAGTACTTC.

J is TRBJ2-7 and V is TRBV6-5, with D possibly TRBD1 on 5 matching bases. Looked up from germline, CDR1 is MNHEY and CDR2 is SVGAGI. The V and J ends lost 10 bases and 4 bases respectively, with 11 bases between them. This CDR3 region has 11 residues. DNA of the CDR3: TGTGCCATGGGGCAAGTTTACGAGCAGTACTTC. Amino acid sequence: CAMGQVYEQYF.

CDR3: CASTPGVPPYEQYF. The CDR3 coding sequence is TGTGCCAGCACCCCGGGGGTACCTCCCTACGAGCAGTACTTC. The chain couples TRBV7-2 to TRBJ2-7; TRBD2 is a possible D gene (6 bases). CDR3 size: 14 residues. Germline V lookup: CDR1 SGHTA, CDR2 FQGNSA. Trimming stripped 7 bases from V and 2 bases from J, with 15 bases between.

J is TRBJ1-2 and V is TRBV4-1; 10 bases line up with TRBD1. The ends lost 4 bases at V and 0 bases at J; junction bases unmatched: 8. The CDR3 is 17 residues long. Germline V gene data show CDR1 as MGHRA and CDR2 as YSYEKL. CDR3 nucleotides: TGCGCCAGCAGCCCGGGGACAGGGGAGCGACCTAACTATGGCTACACCTTC. Translation gives CASSPGTGERPNYGYTF.

This clone was detected once. CDR3 bases: TGTGCCAGCAGTATCCTACAGGGGCAGCCCCAGCATTTT. As protein: CASSILQGQPQHF. The gene calls are TRBV12-3 or TRBV12-4 and TRBJ1-5; 7 bases match TRBD1. The V segment lost 5 bases and the J segment 7 bases; nucleotides outside the gene matches: 5. CDR3 size: 13 residues.

The chain carries TRBV7-3 and TRBJ2-7; a possible D gene is TRBD2 (5 bases). Germline loops: CDR1 SGHTA, CDR2 FQGTGA. The CDR3 covers 14 residues. CDR3 sequence reads: CGRPAREVDYEQYF. CDR3 nucleotide sequence: TGTGGGAGGCCGGCAAGAGAGGTAGACTACGAGCAGTACTTC.

V usage is TRBV7-9 and J usage is TRBJ2-6; 8 nucleotides line up with TRBD1. The J segment lost 4 bases and the V segment lost 7 bases, leaving 12 bases of the junction unmatched. Germline V gene lookup returns CDR1 SEHNR and CDR2 FQNEAQ (reference sequence). There are 17 residues in the CDR3. CDR3 DNA: TGTGCCAGCACCCGAACGGCAGGGGGCGCAGGGGCCAACGTCCTGACTTTC. It yields the protein CASTRTAGGAGANVLTF.

This clone was detected many times. This chain joins TRBV10-3 and TRBJ2-1; TRBD2 agrees at 8 bases. The CDR3 has 14 amino acids. Per germline, CDR1 ENHRY and CDR2 SYGVKD. Trimming at V came to 10 bases and at J to 4 bases, leaving 9 bases not matched to a gene. The DNA of the CDR3 is TGTGCCACCTCGGGGGGGGGAATATACAATGAGCAGTTCTTC. This codes for CATSGGGIYNEQFF.

The chain is built from TRBV2 and TRBJ2-3; D not certain. Germline V gene data show CDR1 as SNHLY and CDR2 as FYNNEI. The CDR3 loop spans 14 amino acids. V was clipped by 6 bases and J by 0 bases, with 10 bases between them. As DNA, the CDR3 is TGTGCCAGCAGGGATCAATCTAGCACAGATACGCAGTATTTT. Protein product: CASRDQSSTDTQYF.

CDR3 coding DNA: TGTGCCAGCACGCACAAACTAGCCAAAAACATTCAGTACTTC. It codes for CASTHKLAKNIQYF. The J gene is TRBJ2-4, the V gene TRBV2; D call uncertain. Germline loops: CDR1 SNHLY, CDR2 FYNNEI. Trimming removed 7 bases at V and 0 bases at J, with 10 bases between. The CDR3 is 14 residues long.

The chain couples TRBV2 to TRBJ2-5, with D unclear. The CDR3 is made up of 12 amino acids. Germline V gene data show CDR1 as SNHLY and CDR2 as FYNNEI. V gave up 7 bases and J gave up 2 bases, with 8 bases separating them. CDR3 amino acids: CASISFQETQYF. The CDR3 DNA reads as TGTGCCAGCATTTCTTTTCAAGAGACCCAGTACTTC. Complete variable domain (other parts from reference TRBV2 and TRBJ2-5): EPEVTQTPSHQVTQMGQEVILRCVPISNHLYFYWYRQILGQKVEFLVSFYNNEISEKSEIFDDQFSVERPDGSNFTLKIRSTKLEDSAMYFCASISFQETQYFGPGTRLLVL.

This chain uses TRBV11-3 with TRBJ2-2; no firm D call. CDR3 length: 12 residues. Germline values: CDR1 SGHNT, CDR2 YENEEA. The V gene lost 4 bases and the J gene lost 3 bases, with 3 bases spanning the gap. The CDR3 DNA sequence: TGTGCCAGCAGCTCCGACACCGGGGAGCTGTTTTTT. Amino acid sequence: CASSSDTGELFF.

V is TRBV2 and J is TRBJ2-7; 7 bases match TRBD1. This CDR3 is built from 14 residues. Germline V CDR1 and CDR2: SNHLY, FYNNEI. The V segment lost 4 bases and the J segment 6 bases; nucleotides outside the gene matches: 9. In DNA form, the CDR3 reads TGTGCCAGCAGTGCCTTTGGGACAGCGAGCGAGCAGTACTTC. Translating gives CASSAFGTASEQYF.

This chain's CDR3 is CASSAFAGTDTQYF. CDR3 bases: TGCGCCAGCAGCGCGTTTGCGGGCACAGATACGCAGTATTTT. The rearrangement uses TRBV5-1 and TRBJ2-3; D call uncertain. Trimming cost V 4 bases and J 1 base, with 10 bases left between them. Germline-derived CDR1 and CDR2 are SGHRS and YFSETQ. This CDR3 comprises 14 residues.

In DNA, the CDR3 is TGTGCCAGCAGCCAAGGGGGGGGGATCAATCAGCCCCAGCATTTT. It is translated as CASSQGGGINQPQHF. The chain combines TRBV14 with TRBJ1-5; possible D gene TRBD1, 5 bases. V was trimmed by 1 base and J by 3 bases, leaving 10 bases between them. Germline-derived CDR1 and CDR2 are SGHDN and FVKESK. The length of the CDR3 is 15 residues.

As DNA, the CDR3 is TGTGCCAGCAGCCCGGGTTCCTACAATGAGCAGTTCTTC. Translating it yields CASSPGSYNEQFF. The chain uses TRBV5-4 and TRBJ2-1; D is undetermined. V was shortened by 4 bases and J by 1 base, with 6 bases between the two germline ends. The germline V gene has CDR1 SGHNT and CDR2 YYREEE (reference sequence). The CDR3 is made up of 13 amino acids.

The gene calls are TRBV2 and TRBJ1-1; D unresolved. V was cut by 4 bases and J by 5 bases, with 5 bases left in between. The CDR3 runs 11 residues. The germline CDR1 and CDR2 sequences are SNHLY and FYNNEI. This CDR3 reads CASSAGTEAFF. The CDR3 nucleotides are TGTGCCAGCAGTGCAGGAACTGAAGCTTTCTTT.

The genes are TRBV6-5 and TRBJ2-5; a possible D gene is TRBD2 (5 bases). Per the germline V gene, CDR1 is MNHEY and CDR2 is SVGAGI. This CDR3 comprises 14 residues. With 0 bases removed from V and 4 bases from J, the gap between germline ends came to 9 bases. The CDR3, as DNA: TGTGCCAGCAGTTACTCGGGCGAGGGAGAGACCCAGTACTTC. Translation gives CASSYSGEGETQYF.

The chain joins TRBV7-3 to TRBJ1-1, with no clear D. The germline V gene encodes CDR1 SGHTA and CDR2 FQGTGA. This CDR3 comprises 13 residues. V lost 5 bases to trimming and J lost 0 bases, with 7 bases between them. CDR3 in DNA: TGTGCCAGCAGCCCGGCAATGAACACTGAAGCTTTCTTT. Translation: CASSPAMNTEAFF.

V and J are TRBV24-1 and TRBJ2-7; D gene uncertain. Between the trimmed V and J ends, which lost 1 base and 3 bases, there was a span of 6 bases. The CDR3 contains 13 residues. In germline, CDR1 is KGHDR, CDR2 SFDVKD. In nucleotides, the CDR3 is TGTGCCACCAGTGATTTCAACAGCTACGAGCAGTACTTC. Encoded protein: CATSDFNSYEQYF.

The chain has TRBV18 and TRBJ2-7, with D perhaps TRBD1 (6 bases). Germline values: CDR1 KGHSH, CDR2 LQKENI. The CDR3 covers 13 residues. The germline V and J ends were trimmed by 0 bases and 4 bases, with 7 bases remaining between them. The DNA of the CDR3 is TGTGCCAGCTCACCACCACAGGGTTACGAGCAGTACTTC. Encoded protein: CASSPPQGYEQYF.